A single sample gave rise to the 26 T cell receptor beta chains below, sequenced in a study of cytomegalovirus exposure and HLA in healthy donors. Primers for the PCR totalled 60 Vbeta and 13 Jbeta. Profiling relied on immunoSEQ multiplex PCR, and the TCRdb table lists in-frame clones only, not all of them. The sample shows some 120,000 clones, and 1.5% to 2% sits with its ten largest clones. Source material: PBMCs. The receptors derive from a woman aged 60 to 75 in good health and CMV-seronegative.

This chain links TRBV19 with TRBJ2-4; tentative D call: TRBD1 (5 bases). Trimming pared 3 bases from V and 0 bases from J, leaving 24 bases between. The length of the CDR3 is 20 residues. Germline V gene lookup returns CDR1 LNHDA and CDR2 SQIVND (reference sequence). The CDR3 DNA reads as TGTGCCAGTAGTATGGGTAGGGCAGGGATGATAGCTTTAGCCAAAAACATTCAGTACTTC. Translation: CASSMGRAGMIALAKNIQYF.

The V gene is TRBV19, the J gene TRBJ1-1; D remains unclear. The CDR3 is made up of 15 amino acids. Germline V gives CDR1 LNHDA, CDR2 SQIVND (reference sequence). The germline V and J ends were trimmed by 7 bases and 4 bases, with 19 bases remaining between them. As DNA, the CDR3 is TGTGCCAGTAATCTGCTAGAAGGAGGGAGCACTGAAGCTTTCTTT. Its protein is CASNLLEGGSTEAFF.

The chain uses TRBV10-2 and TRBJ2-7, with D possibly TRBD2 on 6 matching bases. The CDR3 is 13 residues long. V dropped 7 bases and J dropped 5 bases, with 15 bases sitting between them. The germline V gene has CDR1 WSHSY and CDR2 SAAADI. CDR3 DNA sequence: TGCGCCAGCACCCTCTCGGGAGTAGACGAGCAGTACTTC. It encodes CASTLSGVDEQYF.

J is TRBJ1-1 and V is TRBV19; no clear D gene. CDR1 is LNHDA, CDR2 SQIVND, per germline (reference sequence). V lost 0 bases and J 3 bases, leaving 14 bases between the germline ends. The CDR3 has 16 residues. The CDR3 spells CASSIDREGADTEAFF. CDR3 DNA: TGTGCCAGTAGTATAGATCGAGAGGGCGCGGACACTGAAGCTTTCTTT.

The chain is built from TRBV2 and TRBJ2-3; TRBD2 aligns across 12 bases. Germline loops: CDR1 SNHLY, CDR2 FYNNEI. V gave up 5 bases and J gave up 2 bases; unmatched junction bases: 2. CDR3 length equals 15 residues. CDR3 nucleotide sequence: TGTGCCAGCAGTTGGACTAGCGGGGCCACAGATACGCAGTATTTT. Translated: CASSWTSGATDTQYF.

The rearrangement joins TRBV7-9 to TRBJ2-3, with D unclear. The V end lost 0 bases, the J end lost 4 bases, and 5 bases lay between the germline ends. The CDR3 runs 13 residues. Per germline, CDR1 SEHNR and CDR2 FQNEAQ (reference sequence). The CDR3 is CASSLAFADTQYF. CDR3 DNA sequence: TGTGCCAGCAGCTTAGCGTTCGCAGATACGCAGTATTTT.

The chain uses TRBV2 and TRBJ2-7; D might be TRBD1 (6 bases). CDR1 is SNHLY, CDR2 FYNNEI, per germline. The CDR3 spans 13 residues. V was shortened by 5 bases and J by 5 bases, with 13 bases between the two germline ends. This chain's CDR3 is CASSPGTIHEQYF. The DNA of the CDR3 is TGTGCCAGCAGTCCCGGGACAATCCACGAGCAGTACTTC.

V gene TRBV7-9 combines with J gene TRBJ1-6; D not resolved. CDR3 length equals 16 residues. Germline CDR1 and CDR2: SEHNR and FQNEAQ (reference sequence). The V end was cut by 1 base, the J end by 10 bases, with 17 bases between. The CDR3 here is CASSLDLREIGSPLHF. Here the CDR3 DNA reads TGTGCCAGCAGCTTAGATCTCCGGGAAATCGGCTCACCCCTCCACTTT. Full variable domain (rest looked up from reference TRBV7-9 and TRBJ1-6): DTGVSQNPRHKITKRGQNVTFRCDPISEHNRLYWYRQTLGQGPEFLTYFQNEAQLEKSRLLSDRFSAERPKGSFSTLEIQRTEQGDSAMYLCASSLDLREIGSPLHFGNGTRLTVT.

CDR3 sequence (DNA): TGTGCCAGCAATCTCCGGGACAGGGGCACAGATACGCAGTATTTT. Its translation is CASNLRDRGTDTQYF. This rearrangement joins TRBV2 to TRBJ2-3; 9 bases line up with TRBD1. Germline V gives CDR1 SNHLY, CDR2 FYNNEI. The CDR3 has 15 amino acids. The ends lost 7 bases at V and 1 base at J; junction bases unmatched: 6.

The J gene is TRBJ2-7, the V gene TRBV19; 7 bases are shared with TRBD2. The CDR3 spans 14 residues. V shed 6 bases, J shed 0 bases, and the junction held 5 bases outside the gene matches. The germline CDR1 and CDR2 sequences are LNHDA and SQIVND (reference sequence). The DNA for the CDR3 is TGTGCCAGTAGGGCGTCTAGCGGCTCCTACGAGCAGTACTTC. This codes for CASRASSGSYEQYF.

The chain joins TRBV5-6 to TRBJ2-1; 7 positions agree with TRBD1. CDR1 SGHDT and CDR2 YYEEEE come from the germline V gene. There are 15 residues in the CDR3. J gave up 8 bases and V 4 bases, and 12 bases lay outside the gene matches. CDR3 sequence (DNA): TGTGCCAGCAGCCAGCGACAGGGTGGTGAGGATGAGCAGTTCTTC. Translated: CASSQRQGGEDEQFF.

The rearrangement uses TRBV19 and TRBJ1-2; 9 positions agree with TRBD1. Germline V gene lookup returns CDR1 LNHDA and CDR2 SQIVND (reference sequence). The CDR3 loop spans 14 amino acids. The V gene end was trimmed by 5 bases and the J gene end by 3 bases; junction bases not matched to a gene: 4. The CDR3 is CASSERTGDYGYTF. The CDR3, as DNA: TGTGCCAGTAGTGAAAGGACAGGGGACTATGGCTACACCTTC.

CDR3 region: CASSGQGARDGELFF. DNA for the CDR3: TGTGCCAGCAGCGGACAGGGGGCGCGAGACGGGGAGCTGTTTTTT. The chain couples TRBV2 to TRBJ2-2; 11 bases map to TRBD1. The CDR3 runs to 15 residues. Germline trimming cut 6 bases from V and 7 bases from J; bases unmatched to any gene: 7. The germline gives CDR1 SNHLY, CDR2 FYNNEI.

The CDR3 bases are TGTGCCAGCAGCCAAGAAGCTTACGGGGGGCGGGGGAATGAGCAGTTCTTC. This gives the protein CASSQEAYGGRGNEQFF. The genes are TRBV4-2 and TRBJ2-1, with a weak D call TRBD2 (7 bases). Trimming cost V 0 bases and J 7 bases, with 19 bases left between them. CDR1 and CDR2 from the germline V gene are LGHNA and YNFKEQ. The CDR3 sequence is 17 residues long.

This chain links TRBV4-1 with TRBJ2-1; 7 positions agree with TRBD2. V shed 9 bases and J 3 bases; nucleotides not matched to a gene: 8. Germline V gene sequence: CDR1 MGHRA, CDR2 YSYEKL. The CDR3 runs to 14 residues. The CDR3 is CASSPSGLYNEQFF. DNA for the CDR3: TGCGCCAGTAGTCCTAGCGGCCTCTACAATGAGCAGTTCTTC.

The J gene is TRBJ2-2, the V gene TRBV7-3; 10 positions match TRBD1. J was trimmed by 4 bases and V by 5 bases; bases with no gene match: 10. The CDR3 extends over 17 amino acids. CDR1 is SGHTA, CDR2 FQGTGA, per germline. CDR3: CASSPRPGQGFTGELFF. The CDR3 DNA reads TGTGCCAGCAGCCCTCGGCCGGGACAGGGGTTCACCGGGGAGCTGTTTTTT.

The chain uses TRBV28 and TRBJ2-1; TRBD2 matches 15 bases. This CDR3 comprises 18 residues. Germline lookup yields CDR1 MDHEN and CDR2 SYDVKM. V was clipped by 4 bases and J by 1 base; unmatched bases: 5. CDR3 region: CASSWTSGRAESYNEQFF. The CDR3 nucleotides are TGTGCCAGCAGTTGGACTAGCGGGAGGGCGGAGTCCTACAATGAGCAGTTCTTC.

The CDR3 spells CASRGWTGLNQPQHF. In nucleotides, the CDR3 is TGTGCCAGCAGGGGCTGGACAGGGCTCAATCAGCCCCAGCATTTT. The rearrangement uses TRBV2 and TRBJ1-5; 8 nucleotides align to TRBD1. The CDR3 is 15 amino acids. The ends lost 6 bases at V and 3 bases at J; junction bases unmatched: 7. The germline V gene has CDR1 SNHLY and CDR2 FYNNEI.

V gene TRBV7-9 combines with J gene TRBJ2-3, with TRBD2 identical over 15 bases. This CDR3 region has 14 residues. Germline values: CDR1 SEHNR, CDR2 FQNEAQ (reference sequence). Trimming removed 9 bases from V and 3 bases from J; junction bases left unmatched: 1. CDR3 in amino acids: CASGTSGGTDTQYF. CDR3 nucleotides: TGTGCCAGTGGGACTAGCGGGGGGACAGATACGCAGTATTTT.

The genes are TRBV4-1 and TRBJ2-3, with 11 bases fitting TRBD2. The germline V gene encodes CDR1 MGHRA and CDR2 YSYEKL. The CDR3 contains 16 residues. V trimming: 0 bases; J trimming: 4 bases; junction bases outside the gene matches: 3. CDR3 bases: TGCGCCAGCAGCCAAGAGGGTAGCGGGGGGGCAGATACGCAGTATTTT. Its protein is CASSQEGSGGADTQYF.

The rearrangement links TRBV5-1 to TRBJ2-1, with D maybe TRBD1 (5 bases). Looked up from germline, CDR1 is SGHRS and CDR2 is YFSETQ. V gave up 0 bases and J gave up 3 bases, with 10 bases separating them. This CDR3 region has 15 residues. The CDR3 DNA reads TGCGCCAGCAGCTTGGCGCAGGGCGTCTACAATGAGCAGTTCTTC. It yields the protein CASSLAQGVYNEQFF.

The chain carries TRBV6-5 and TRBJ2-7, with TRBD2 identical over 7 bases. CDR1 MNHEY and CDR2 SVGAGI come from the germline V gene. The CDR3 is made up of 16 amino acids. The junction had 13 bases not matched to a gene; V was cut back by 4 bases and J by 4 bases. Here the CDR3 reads CASSFHTPGLPYEQYF. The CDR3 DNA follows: TGTGCCAGCAGTTTCCATACCCCGGGACTACCTTACGAGCAGTACTTC.

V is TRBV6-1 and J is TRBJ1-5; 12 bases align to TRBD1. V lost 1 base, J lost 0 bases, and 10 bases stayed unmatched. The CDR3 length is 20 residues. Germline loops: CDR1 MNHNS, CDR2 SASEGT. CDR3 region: CASSEGGGTGGLYSNQPQHF. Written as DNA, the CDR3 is TGTGCCAGCAGTGAAGGAGGGGGGACAGGGGGCCTATATAGCAATCAGCCCCAGCATTTT.

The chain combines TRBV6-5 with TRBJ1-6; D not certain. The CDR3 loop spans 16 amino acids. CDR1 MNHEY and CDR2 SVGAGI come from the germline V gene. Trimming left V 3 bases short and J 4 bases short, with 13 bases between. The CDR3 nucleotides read TGTGCCAGCAGTTATAGCCACCGGGGTTATAATTCACCCCTCCACTTT. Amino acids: CASSYSHRGYNSPLHF.

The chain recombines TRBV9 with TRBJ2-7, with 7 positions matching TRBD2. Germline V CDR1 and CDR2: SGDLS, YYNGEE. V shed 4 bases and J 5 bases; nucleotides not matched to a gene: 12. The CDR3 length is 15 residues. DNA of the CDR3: TGTGCCAGCAGCCCGGGGGGAGGCTCCGCCAACGAGCAGTACTTC. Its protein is CASSPGGGSANEQYF.

CDR3 amino acids: CASSFPGQGNEQYF. CDR3 DNA: TGTGCCAGCAGTTTCCCCGGACAGGGGAACGAGCAGTACTTC. This rearrangement joins TRBV28 to TRBJ2-7, with 9 bases matching TRBD1. Germline V gene sequence: CDR1 MDHEN, CDR2 SYDVKM. This CDR3 is 14 amino acids long. Trimming cost V 3 bases and J 5 bases; bases outside gene matches: 5. Based on the CDR3 plus reference TRBV28 and TRBJ2-7, the full variable domain is DVKVTQSSRYLVKRTGEKVFLECVQDMDHENMFWYRQDPGLGLRLIYFSYDVKMKEKGDIPEGYSVSREKKERFSLILESASTNQTSMYLCASSFPGQGNEQYFGPGTRLTVT.